This TCR beta chain was observed in a study of monozygotic twins with inflammatory bowel disease. This CDR3 comprises 15 residues. Germline-derived CDR1 and CDR2 are MDHEN and SYDVKM. The UMIs carried a 6-nucleotide sample barcode, and they were added by template switching. TCRdb re-called the 5' RACE reads; every CDR3 protein appears as one record, without DNA. The data include some 440,000 distinct CDR3 sequences; the top ten clones carry 2% to 3%. The V call is TRBV28, the J call TRBJ2-1; TCRdb lists TRBD1, though no DNA is available to test this call. This receptor was taken from a human donor with ulcerative colitis or Crohn's disease, or a healthy co-twin of an affected twin (not recorded which). Sequences were obtained from blood. The CDR3: CASSFYGGDYNEQFF.